A single sample is the source of the 20 T cell receptor beta chains below, sequenced in a study of STAT5B mutations in CD4+ large granular lymphocyte leukemia. Measured with immunoSEQ multiplex PCR; TCRdb has only the in-frame clones, and not every one. The sample consists of some 40,000 clones, roughly 85% of them appearing once. The material sequenced was CD4+ T cells from blood buffy coats. The receptors derive from a human donor in good health.

The chain uses TRBV5-4 and TRBJ1-3; TRBD1 matches 9 bases. Per the germline V gene, CDR1 is SGHNT and CDR2 is YYREEE (reference sequence). The V gene end was trimmed by 4 bases and the J gene end by 4 bases; junction bases not matched to a gene: 6. This CDR3 has 15 amino acids. In nucleotides, the CDR3 is TGTGCCAGCAGCCCGGGACAGGGTAGGGGAAACACCATATATTTT. As protein: CASSPGQGRGNTIYF.

CDR3 nucleotides: TGTGCCAGTAGTATCGCCTGGGGACTAGCGGGAAACAATGAGCAGTTCTTC. It encodes CASSIAWGLAGNNEQFF. The chain employs TRBV19 and TRBJ2-1; 13 bases are a match to TRBD2. V lost 3 bases, J lost 5 bases, and 7 bases stayed unmatched. This CDR3 is built from 17 residues. CDR1 and CDR2 (germline): LNHDA, SQIVND (reference sequence).

The chain joins TRBV5-1 to TRBJ2-5, with TRBD2 matching over 11 bases. The trim removed 4 bases at V and 2 bases at J, leaving 4 bases unmatched. Germline V gene lookup returns CDR1 SGHRS and CDR2 YFSETQ. The CDR3 is 15 amino acids. CDR3: CASSLGTSGQETQYF. The CDR3 DNA reads as TGCGCCAGCAGCCTGGGGACTAGCGGACAAGAGACCCAGTACTTC.

The CDR3 DNA reads as TGTGCCAGCAGCACAGCAGCGGATTATGGCTACACCTTC. This sequence encodes CASSTAADYGYTF. This chain connects TRBV25-1 to TRBJ1-2; D gene uncertain. The CDR3 loop spans 13 amino acids. Germline V CDR1 and CDR2: MGHDK, SYGVNS. Trimming cost V 6 bases and J 5 bases, with 13 bases left between them.

This chain connects TRBV5-1 to TRBJ2-1, with TRBD2 matching over 9 bases. The CDR3 consists of 15 residues. The V and J ends lost 5 bases and 7 bases, in that order; junction bases with no gene match: 10. CDR1 is SGHRS, CDR2 YFSETQ, per germline. The CDR3 loop is CASSLLAGEENEQFF. As DNA, the CDR3 is TGCGCCAGCAGTCTCTTAGCGGGAGAGGAAAATGAGCAGTTCTTC. The variable domain in full, with the rest retrieved from reference TRBV5-1 and TRBJ2-1, is KAGVTQTPRYLIKTRGQQVTLSCSPISGHRSVSWYQQTPGQGLQFLFEYFSETQRNKGNFPGRFSGRQFSNSRSEMNVSTLELGDSALYLCASSLLAGEENEQFFGPGTRLTVL.

The chain carries TRBV10-2 and TRBJ2-2; TRBD1 aligns across 11 bases. The V and J ends lost 11 bases and 5 bases, in that order; junction bases with no gene match: 7. The germline CDR1 and CDR2 sequences are WSHSY and SAAADI. The CDR3 length is 14 residues. The CDR3 loop is CAAGGQGGTGELFF. CDR3 in DNA: TGCGCCGCCGGGGGACAGGGGGGAACCGGGGAGCTGTTTTTT.

This clone was found once. This chain connects TRBV11-2 to TRBJ2-7; D remains unclear. V dropped 5 bases and J dropped 7 bases, with 15 bases sitting between them. Germline lookup yields CDR1 SGHAT and CDR2 FQNNGV. This CDR3 contains 13 residues. The DNA for the CDR3 is TGTGCCAGCAGCCCCGGTGGTTCTTGGGAGCAGTACTTC. Encoded protein: CASSPGGSWEQYF.

This rearrangement joins TRBV4-2 to TRBJ2-2; TRBD2 agrees at 7 bases. The V and J ends lost 1 base and 4 bases, in that order; junction bases with no gene match: 9. There are 17 residues in the CDR3. The germline V gene encodes CDR1 LGHNA and CDR2 YNFKEQ. As DNA, the CDR3 is TGTGCCAGCAGCCAAGCCACGTTGCTAGCGGCCACCGGGGAGCTGTTTTTT. Its protein is CASSQATLLAATGELFF.

The gene calls are TRBV5-1 and TRBJ1-1, with 11 positions matching TRBD1. This CDR3 is built from 18 residues. CDR1 and CDR2 from the germline V gene are SGHRS and YFSETQ. V was pared by 2 bases and J by 5 bases, with 14 bases of the junction left unmatched. The CDR3 here is CASSFGQGARSWGTEAFF. CDR3 DNA sequence: TGCGCCAGCAGCTTTGGACAGGGGGCAAGGAGTTGGGGGACTGAAGCTTTCTTT.

CDR3 amino acids: CASSLRGENIQYF. In nucleotides, the CDR3 is TGTGCCAGCAGTTTACGTGGGGAAAACATTCAGTACTTC. The chain couples TRBV27 to TRBJ2-4; unclear D gene. Trimming removed 2 bases at V and 5 bases at J, with 7 bases between. The CDR3 covers 13 residues. In germline, CDR1 is MNHEY, CDR2 SMNVEV (reference sequence).

This clone appeared a single time. The rearrangement links TRBV7-2 to TRBJ2-1, with 10 bases that match TRBD2. Germline values: CDR1 SGHTA, CDR2 FQGNSA. CDR3 length equals 16 residues. V dropped 4 bases and J dropped 0; count of bases not matched to a gene: 3. In nucleotides, the CDR3 is TGTGCCAGCAGCTCGCTAGCGGGAGTCTCCTACAATGAGCAGTTCTTC. Its translation: CASSSLAGVSYNEQFF.

The rearrangement uses TRBV9 and TRBJ2-1; 13 positions agree with TRBD2. CDR1 is SGDLS, CDR2 YYNGEE, per germline. The CDR3 sequence is 16 residues long. Unmatched junction bases numbered 8, after V lost 2 bases and J lost 9 bases. CDR3 protein: CASSVLGLAGVGEQFF. As DNA, the CDR3 is TGTGCCAGCAGCGTTCTCGGACTAGCGGGAGTCGGTGAGCAGTTCTTC.

The chain recombines TRBV6-5 with TRBJ2-7; D could derive from TRBD1 or TRBD2 (6 bases each). The CDR3 is 13 amino acids. The V end lost 9 bases, the J end lost 2 bases, and 14 bases lay between the germline ends. Germline CDR1 is MNHEY and CDR2 is SVGAGI. CDR3 sequence (DNA): TGTGCCAGTGGGGGAGGACAGACCTACGAGCAGTACTTC. This translates into CASGGGQTYEQYF.

This clone was detected once. J is TRBJ2-3 and V is TRBV25-1, with D possibly being TRBD1 or TRBD2 (5 bases each). V was pared by 5 bases and J by 7 bases, with 13 bases between. Germline CDR1 is MGHDK and CDR2 is SYGVNS. The CDR3 consists of 13 residues. Here the CDR3 reads CASSRGGGNTQYF. The DNA of the CDR3 is TGTGCCAGCAGTCGTGGTGGGGGAAATACGCAGTATTTT.

The CDR3 reads CASSLEVSGNTIYF. DNA for the CDR3: TGCGCCAGCAGCTTGGAGGTCTCTGGAAACACCATATATTTT. The V gene is TRBV5-1, the J gene TRBJ1-3; D is ambiguous. This CDR3 has 14 residues. Germline CDR1 and CDR2: SGHRS and YFSETQ. V lost 0 bases and J 0 bases, leaving 4 bases between the germline ends. The variable domain in full, completed from reference TRBV5-1 and TRBJ1-3, reads KAGVTQTPRYLIKTRGQQVTLSCSPISGHRSVSWYQQTPGQGLQFLFEYFSETQRNKGNFPGRFSGRQFSNSRSEMNVSTLELGDSALYLCASSLEVSGNTIYFGEGSWLTVV.

This chain uses TRBV6-1 with TRBJ1-2; perhaps TRBD1 as D (6 bases). The CDR3 runs 19 residues. CDR1 and CDR2 from the germline V gene are MNHNS and SASEGT. Trimming removed 2 bases from V and 4 bases from J, with 26 bases in between. The CDR3 coding sequence is TGTGCCAGCAGTGAATGGGTGAGGAGACAGGCCTCTGGGGGCTATGGCTACACCTTC. Translated: CASSEWVRRQASGGYGYTF.

The genes are TRBV28 and TRBJ1-5; D not certain. The length of the CDR3 is 13 residues. V was clipped by 6 bases and J by 5 bases, with 11 bases between them. Germline V gene sequence: CDR1 MDHEN, CDR2 SYDVKM. CDR3 nucleotides: TGTGCCAGCAGCTCTACGCCTTATCAGCCCCAGCATTTT. As protein: CASSSTPYQPQHF.

A remark on this clone: One end of the junction does not line up with germline, which may come from a read error. This chain links TRBV29-1 with TRBJ1-2; D unresolved. Germline V CDR1 and CDR2: SQVTM, ANQGSEA. CDR3 size: 14 residues. This chain's CDR3 is CSVEDAGMYYGHTF. For the CDR3, the DNA is TGCAGCGTTGAGGACGCCGGGATGTACTATGGCCACACCTTC.

The chain recombines TRBV2 with TRBJ2-3; D perhaps matches TRBD2 (6 bases). Germline lookup yields CDR1 SNHLY and CDR2 FYNNEI. The CDR3 is 15 residues long. Between the trimmed V and J ends, which lost 4 bases and 1 base, there was a span of 12 bases. The CDR3, as DNA: TGTGCCAGCAGTGTCGGAGGGAGTGGCACAGATACGCAGTATTTT. Translation gives CASSVGGSGTDTQYF.

This chain links TRBV4-1 with TRBJ2-3; possibly TRBD2 for D (6 bases). CDR3 length: 15 residues. The V and J ends lost 1 base and 0 bases respectively, with 8 bases between them. CDR1 and CDR2 (germline): MGHRA, YSYEKL. The CDR3: CASSQGLASTDTQYF. CDR3 nucleotide sequence: TGCGCCAGCAGCCAAGGGCTAGCGAGCACAGATACGCAGTATTTT.